A selection of T cell receptor beta chains follows, all from one sample in a study of T cell repertoires in cytomegalovirus infection. No antigen has been identified for these receptors. TCRdb recomputed calls from the reads with MiXCR, one row per CDR3 protein. The sample consists of 340,000 or so distinct CDR3 sequences, 20% to 25% of them appearing once. The starting material was cultured PBMCs, obtained from culture after CMV antigen stimulation. The receptors were gathered from a human donor in good health (CMV status not recorded). Some clones in this sample may be carry-over from other donors' samples. CDR3s include the opening cysteine and the closing phenylalanine or tryptophan. The order of the fields is clone size, D gene, V gene, J gene, CDR3 protein, CDR3 DNA. D genes are given only for firm matches. Clone size, where shown, is once, few, many, or a class for clones that have expanded.

>many|TRBD2|TRBV7-2|TRBJ2-1
CASSLSSGAGNEQFF
TGTGCCAGCAGCTTGTCTAGCGGCGCTGGGAATGAGCAGTTCTTC
>few|.|TRBV27|TRBJ1-2
CASSPLTDNYGYTF
TGTGCCAGCAGTCCTCTGACAGATAACTATGGCTACACCTTC
>many|.|TRBV7-2|TRBJ2-3
CASSLVGPGAGTDTQYF
TGTGCCAGCAGCTTAGTAGGGCCGGGAGCGGGCACAGATACGCAGTATTTT
>.|TRBD2|TRBV28|TRBJ2-7
CASTLGLPSYEQYF
TGTGCCAGCACACTGGGACTACCATCCTACGAGCAGTACTTC
>.|.|TRBV6-2/TRBV6-3|TRBJ1-1
CATTSFGGTEAFF
TGTGCCACCACATCATTTGGGGGAACTGAAGCTTTCTTT
>many|TRBD1|TRBV7-2|TRBJ2-2
CASSWDRGTNTGELFF
TGTGCCAGCAGTTGGGACAGGGGCACGAACACCGGGGAGCTGTTTTTT
>few|.|TRBV6-1|TRBJ1-6
CASSEIGLGQGSDSPLHF
TGTGCCAGCAGTGAAATCGGGTTGGGTCAGGGATCTGATTCACCCCTCCACTTT
>.|.|TRBV20-1|TRBJ2-1
CSAGEGTRQFF
TGCAGTGCGGGAGAAGGCACTCGGCAGTTCTTC
>.|TRBD2|TRBV30|TRBJ2-7
CAWSWFGRRFPKQYF
TGTGCCTGGAGTTGGTTCGGGAGGAGGTTTCCGAAGCAGTACTTC
>.|.|TRBV5-4|TRBJ2-2
CASSLGITGANTGELFF
TGTGCCAGCAGCCTTGGGATTACAGGAGCGAACACCGGGGAGCTGTTTTTT
>.|.|TRBV5-1|TRBJ2-3
CASRTELRTDTQYF
TGCGCCAGCCGGACGGAGCTACGCACAGATACGCAGTATTTT
>.|.|TRBV20-1|TRBJ2-1
CSARFSGPNEQFF
TGCAGTGCTAGATTTAGCGGCCCCAATGAGCAGTTCTTC
>many|.|TRBV11-2|TRBJ1-3
CASSLEQYSGNTIYF
TGTGCCAGCAGCTTAGAACAGTACTCTGGAAACACCATATATTTT
>.|.|TRBV29-1|TRBJ1-2
CSVEALPGPDYTF
TGCAGCGTTGAAGCTCTGCCGGGGCCGGACTACACCTTC
>.|TRBD1|TRBV18|TRBJ2-7
CASSTTTGVYEQYF
TGTGCCAGCTCAACTACGACAGGGGTGTACGAGCAGTACTTC
>.|.|TRBV6-8|TRBJ2-7
CASRRAGRDEQYF
TGTGCCAGCAGACGGGCAGGGCGGGACGAGCAGTACTTC